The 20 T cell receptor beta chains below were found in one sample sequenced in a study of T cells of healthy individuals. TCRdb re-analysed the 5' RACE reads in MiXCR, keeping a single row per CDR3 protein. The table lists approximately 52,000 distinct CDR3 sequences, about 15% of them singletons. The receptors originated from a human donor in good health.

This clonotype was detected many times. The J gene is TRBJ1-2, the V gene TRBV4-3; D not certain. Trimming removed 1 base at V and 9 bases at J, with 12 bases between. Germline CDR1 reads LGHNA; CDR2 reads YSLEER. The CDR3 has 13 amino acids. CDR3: CASSQGGGERYTF. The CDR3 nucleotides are TGCGCCAGCAGCCAAGGGGGAGGCGAGCGCTACACCTTC.

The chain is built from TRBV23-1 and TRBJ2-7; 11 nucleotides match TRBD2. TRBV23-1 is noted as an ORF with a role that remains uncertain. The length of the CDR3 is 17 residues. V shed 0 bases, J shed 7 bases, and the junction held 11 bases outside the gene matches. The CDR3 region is CASSQSCSLAGAREQYF. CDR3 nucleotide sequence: TGCGCCAGCAGTCAATCTTGTTCACTAGCGGGAGCGCGGGAGCAGTACTTC.

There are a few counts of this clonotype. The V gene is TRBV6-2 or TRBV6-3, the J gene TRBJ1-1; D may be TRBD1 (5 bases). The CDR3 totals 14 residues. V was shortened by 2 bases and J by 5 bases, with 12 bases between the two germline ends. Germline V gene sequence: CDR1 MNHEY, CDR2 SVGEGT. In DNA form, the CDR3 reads TGTGCCAGCAGTTACAGAGGGGAGGTGACTGAAGCTTTCTTT. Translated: CASSYRGEVTEAFF.

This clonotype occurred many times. The CDR3 loop is CASSDAGGGSPLHF. In DNA form, the CDR3 reads TGTGCCAGCAGTGACGCAGGGGGTGGTTCACCCCTCCACTTT. The chain employs TRBV25-1 and TRBJ1-6, with 7 bases matching TRBD1. CDR1 is MGHDK, CDR2 SYGVNS, per germline. The trim removed 3 bases at V and 9 bases at J, leaving 5 bases unmatched. The CDR3 contains 14 residues.

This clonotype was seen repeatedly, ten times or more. In DNA, the CDR3 is TGTGCCAGCAGCTTATCGGAGGGGAGCTTCCAAGAGACCCAGTACTTC. Translating gives CASSLSEGSFQETQYF. The genes are TRBV7-6 and TRBJ2-5, with D perhaps matching TRBD2 (6 bases). V lost 2 bases and J 1 base, leaving 14 bases between the germline ends. There are 16 residues in the CDR3. Germline V gives CDR1 SGHVS, CDR2 FNYEAQ.

The CDR3 DNA sequence: TGTGCCAGCAGCCAACGCACTAGTTTCCAAGAGACCCAGTACTTC. Translated, it gives CASSQRTSFQETQYF. The V gene is TRBV14, the J gene TRBJ2-5, with a tentative D call TRBD2 (5 bases). The V gene's germline CDR1 is SGHDN and CDR2 FVKESK. Trimming shortened V by 2 bases and J by 1 base, and 11 bases separated the two germline ends. The length of the CDR3 is 15 residues.

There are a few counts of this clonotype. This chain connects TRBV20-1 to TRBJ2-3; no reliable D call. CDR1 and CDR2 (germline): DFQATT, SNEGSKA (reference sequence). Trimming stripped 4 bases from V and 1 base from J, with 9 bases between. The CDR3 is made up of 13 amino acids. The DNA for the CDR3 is TGCAGTGCTATGCCCTCCGGCACAGATACGCAGTATTTT. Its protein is CSAMPSGTDTQYF.

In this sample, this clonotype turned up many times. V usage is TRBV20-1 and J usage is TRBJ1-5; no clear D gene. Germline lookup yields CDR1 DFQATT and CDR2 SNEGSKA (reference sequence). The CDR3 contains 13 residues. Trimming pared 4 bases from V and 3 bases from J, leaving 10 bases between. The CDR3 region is CSATLGYNQPQHF. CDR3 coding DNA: TGCAGTGCTACCCTGGGATACAATCAGCCCCAGCATTTT.

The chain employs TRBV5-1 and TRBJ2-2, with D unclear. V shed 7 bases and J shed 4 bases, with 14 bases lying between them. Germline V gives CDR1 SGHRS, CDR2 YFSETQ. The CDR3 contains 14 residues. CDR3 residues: CASANTRITGELFF. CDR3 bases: TGCGCCAGCGCTAATACCAGAATCACCGGGGAGCTGTTTTTT.

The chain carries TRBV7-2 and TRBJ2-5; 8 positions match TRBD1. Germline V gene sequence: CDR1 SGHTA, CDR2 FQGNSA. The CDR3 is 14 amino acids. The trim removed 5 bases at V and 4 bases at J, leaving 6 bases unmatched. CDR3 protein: CASSPMGQAETQYF. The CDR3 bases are TGTGCCAGCAGCCCAATGGGACAGGCAGAGACCCAGTACTTC.

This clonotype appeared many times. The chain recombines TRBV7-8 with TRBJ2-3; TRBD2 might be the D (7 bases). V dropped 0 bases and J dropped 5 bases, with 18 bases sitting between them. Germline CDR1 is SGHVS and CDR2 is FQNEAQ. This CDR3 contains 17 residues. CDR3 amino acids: CASSLASGGGPGDTQYF. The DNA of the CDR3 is TGTGCCAGCAGCTTAGCGTCTGGGGGGGGGCCAGGAGATACGCAGTATTTT.

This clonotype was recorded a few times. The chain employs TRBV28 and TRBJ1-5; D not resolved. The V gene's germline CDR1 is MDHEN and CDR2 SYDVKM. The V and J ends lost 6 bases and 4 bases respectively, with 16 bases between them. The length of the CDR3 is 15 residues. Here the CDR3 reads CASSRSLGSNQPQHF. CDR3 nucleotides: TGTGCCAGCAGCCGTTCCCTCGGGAGTAATCAGCCCCAGCATTTT.

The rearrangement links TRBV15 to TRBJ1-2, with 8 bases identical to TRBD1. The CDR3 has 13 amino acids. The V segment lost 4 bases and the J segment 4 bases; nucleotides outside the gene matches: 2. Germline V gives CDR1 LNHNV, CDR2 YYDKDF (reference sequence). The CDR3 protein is CATSMTGAYGYTF. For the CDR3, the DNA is TGTGCCACCAGCATGACAGGGGCCTATGGCTACACCTTC.

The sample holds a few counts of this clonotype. The CDR3 here is CASSPPVSPYEQYF. CDR3 nucleotide sequence: TGTGCCAGCAGTCCTCCGGTTTCACCCTACGAGCAGTACTTC. The chain links TRBV28 to TRBJ2-7; D remains ambiguous. CDR1 is MDHEN and CDR2 is SYDVKM in the germline V gene. The CDR3 is 14 residues long. Between the trimmed V and J ends, which lost 5 bases and 2 bases, there was a span of 13 bases.

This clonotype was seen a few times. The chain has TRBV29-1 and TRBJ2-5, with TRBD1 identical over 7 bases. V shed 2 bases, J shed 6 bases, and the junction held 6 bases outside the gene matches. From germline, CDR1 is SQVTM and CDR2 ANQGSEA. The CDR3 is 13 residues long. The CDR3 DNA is TGCAGCGTTGAAAGACAGGGCCTACAGACCCAGTACTTC. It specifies CSVERQGLQTQYF.

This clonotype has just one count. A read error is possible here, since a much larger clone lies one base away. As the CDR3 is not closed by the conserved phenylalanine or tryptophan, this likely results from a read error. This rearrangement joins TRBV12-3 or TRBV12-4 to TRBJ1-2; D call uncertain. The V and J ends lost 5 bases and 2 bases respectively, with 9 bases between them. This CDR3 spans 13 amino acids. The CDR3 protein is CASSPTANYGYTY. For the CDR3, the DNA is TGTGCCAGCAGTCCTACAGCGAACTATGGCTACACCTAC.

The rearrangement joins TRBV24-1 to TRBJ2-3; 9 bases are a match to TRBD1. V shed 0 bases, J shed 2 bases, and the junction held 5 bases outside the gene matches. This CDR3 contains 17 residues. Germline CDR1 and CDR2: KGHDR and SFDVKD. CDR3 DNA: TGTGCCACCAGTGATTTGAGGGGACAGGGTAACACAGATACGCAGTATTTT. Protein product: CATSDLRGQGNTDTQYF.

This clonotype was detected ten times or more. The CDR3 spells CASSHLTSSTDTQYF. CDR3 sequence (DNA): TGTGCCAGCAGCCATTTGACTAGCAGCACAGATACGCAGTATTTT. The V gene is TRBV3-1, the J gene TRBJ2-3; 7 nucleotides align to TRBD2. V gave up 3 bases and J gave up 0 bases; unmatched junction bases: 3. The CDR3 loop spans 15 amino acids. In germline, CDR1 is LGHDT, CDR2 YNNKEL (reference sequence).

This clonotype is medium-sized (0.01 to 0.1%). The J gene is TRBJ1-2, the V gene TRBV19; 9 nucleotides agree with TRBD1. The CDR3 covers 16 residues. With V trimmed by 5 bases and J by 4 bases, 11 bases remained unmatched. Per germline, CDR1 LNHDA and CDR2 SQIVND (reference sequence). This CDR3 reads CASSLPGQGDIYGYTF. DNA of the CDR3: TGTGCCAGTAGTTTACCGGGACAGGGAGATATCTATGGCTACACCTTC.

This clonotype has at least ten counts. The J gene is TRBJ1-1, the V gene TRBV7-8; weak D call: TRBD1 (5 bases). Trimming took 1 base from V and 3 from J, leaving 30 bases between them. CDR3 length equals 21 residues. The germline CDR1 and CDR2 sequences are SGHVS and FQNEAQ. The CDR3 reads CASSLGGQLVALGATYTEAFF. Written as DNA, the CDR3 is TGTGCCAGCAGCTTAGGGGGCCAGCTGGTGGCCCTCGGAGCAACGTACACTGAAGCTTTCTTT.